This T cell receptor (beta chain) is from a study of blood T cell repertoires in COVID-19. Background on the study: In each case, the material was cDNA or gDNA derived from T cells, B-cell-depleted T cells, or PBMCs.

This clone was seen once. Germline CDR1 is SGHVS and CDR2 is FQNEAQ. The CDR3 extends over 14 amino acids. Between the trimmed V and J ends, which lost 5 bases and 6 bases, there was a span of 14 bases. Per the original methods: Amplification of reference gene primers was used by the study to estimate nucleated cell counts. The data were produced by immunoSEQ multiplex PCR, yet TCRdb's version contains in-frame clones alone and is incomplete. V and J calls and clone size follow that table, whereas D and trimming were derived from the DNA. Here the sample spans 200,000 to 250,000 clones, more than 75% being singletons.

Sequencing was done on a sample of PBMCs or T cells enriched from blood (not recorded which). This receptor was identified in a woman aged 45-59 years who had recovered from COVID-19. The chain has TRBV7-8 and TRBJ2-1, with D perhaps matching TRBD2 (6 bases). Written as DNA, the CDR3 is TGTGCCAGCAGCCCCCGGGACTCAGGCAATGAGCAGTTCTTC. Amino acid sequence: CASSPRDSGNEQFF.